The 10 T cell receptor beta chains below come from one sample, sequenced in a study of blood T cell repertoires in COVID-19. Here immunoSEQ multiplex PCR was the method, and the copy in TCRdb shows in-frame clones only, minus some. The data show some 250,000 clones, about 87% seen once. Sequenced: peripheral blood. These receptors all stem from a woman in her fifties or sixties with COVID-19, enrolled during active disease.

This clone was observed a handful of times. The chain links TRBV29-1 to TRBJ2-6, with 8 nucleotides matching TRBD2. This CDR3 has 17 residues. V lost 1 base, J lost 2 bases, and 7 bases stayed unmatched. CDR1 is SQVTM and CDR2 is ANQGSEA in the germline V gene. This CDR3 reads CSVEVTRGGPGANVLTF. In DNA, the CDR3 is TGCAGCGTTGAAGTCACCCGCGGGGGGCCTGGGGCCAACGTCCTGACTTTC.

This rearrangement joins TRBV29-1 to TRBJ1-5, with 7 bases identical to TRBD1. The CDR3 has 13 residues. With V trimmed by 6 bases and J by 1 base, 3 bases remained unmatched. The germline gives CDR1 SQVTM, CDR2 ANQGSEA. Written as DNA, the CDR3 is TGCAGCGTCACGGACAGGAGCAATCAGCCCCAGCATTTT. This gives the protein CSVTDRSNQPQHF.

The V call is TRBV6-1, the J call TRBJ1-2, with a tentative D call TRBD1 (6 bases). The CDR3 runs to 16 residues. Germline values: CDR1 MNHNS, CDR2 SASEGT. V was cut by 4 bases and J by 4 bases, with 19 bases left in between. This CDR3 reads CASSARGASSSYGYTF. The CDR3 DNA sequence: TGTGCCAGCAGTGCGCGGGGGGCGAGTAGTTCCTATGGCTACACCTTC.

The V and J genes are TRBV6-2 or TRBV6-3 and TRBJ1-5; 8 bases align to TRBD1. The CDR3 totals 13 residues. With 2 bases clipped from V and 9 bases from J, the junction kept 3 bases outside the gene matches. Looked up from germline, CDR1 is MNHEY and CDR2 is SVGEGT. In DNA form, the CDR3 reads TGTGCCAGCAGTTACCCTACAGGGGGGCCCCAGCATTTT. This sequence encodes CASSYPTGGPQHF.

This clone was seen only once. The rearrangement uses TRBV11-2 and TRBJ2-1, with a tentative D call TRBD1 (6 bases). V shed 0 bases and J shed 4 bases, with 10 bases lying between them. CDR3 length equals 15 residues. Germline CDR1 is SGHAT and CDR2 is FQNNGV. In DNA, the CDR3 is TGTGCCAGCAGCTTAGATCCGGACAGTTACAATGAGCAGTTCTTC. This translates into CASSLDPDSYNEQFF.

This sequence joins TRBV19 and TRBJ2-1, with D tentatively TRBD1 (6 bases). The germline CDR1 and CDR2 sequences are LNHDA and SQIVND (reference sequence). V lost 4 bases and J lost 7, with 14 bases in between. CDR3 size: 14 residues. The CDR3: CASSRRTETNEQFF. The CDR3 DNA sequence: TGTGCCAGTAGTAGGAGGACAGAGACGAATGAGCAGTTCTTC.

The V gene is TRBV5-1, the J gene TRBJ2-1, with TRBD2 matching over 7 bases. Trimming at V came to 0 bases and at J to 12 bases, leaving 6 bases not matched to a gene. The length of the CDR3 is 13 residues. Germline-derived CDR1 and CDR2 are SGHRS and YFSETQ. Written as DNA, the CDR3 is TGCGCCAGCAGCTTGGTAGAGCGGGGAGGGCAGTTCTTC. It codes for CASSLVERGGQFF.

This clone occurred once. The rearrangement joins TRBV30 to TRBJ2-4, with a tentative D call TRBD1 (5 bases). Germline V gives CDR1 GTSNPN, CDR2 SVGIG (reference sequence). This CDR3 spans 13 amino acids. V was trimmed by 0 bases and J by 8 bases, leaving 11 bases between them. CDR3 coding DNA: TGTGCCTGGAGTGTAACAGGTGGAGACATTCAGTACTTC. Protein: CAWSVTGGDIQYF.

The chain combines TRBV7-9 with TRBJ1-6; 8 bases agree with TRBD1. V lost 1 base and J lost 7; bases outside the gene matches: 9. This CDR3 region has 17 residues. Germline CDR1 and CDR2: SEHNR and FQNEAQ (reference sequence). CDR3 sequence: CASSLVLGGTGNSPLHF. CDR3 nucleotides: TGTGCCAGCAGCTTAGTGCTTGGGGGGACAGGAAATTCACCCCTCCACTTT.

The chain uses TRBV5-1 and TRBJ2-5, with 7 positions matching TRBD2. The germline gives CDR1 SGHRS, CDR2 YFSETQ. The junction had 7 bases not matched to a gene; V was cut back by 6 bases and J by 5 bases. This CDR3 region has 13 residues. CDR3 loop: CASTRGGFETQYF. The CDR3 coding sequence is TGCGCCAGCACCCGCGGGGGATTCGAGACCCAGTACTTC. Supplemented by reference TRBV5-1 and TRBJ2-5, the full variable domain reads KAGVTQTPRYLIKTRGQQVTLSCSPISGHRSVSWYQQTPGQGLQFLFEYFSETQRNKGNFPGRFSGRQFSNSRSEMNVSTLELGDSALYLCASTRGGFETQYFGPGTRLLVL.